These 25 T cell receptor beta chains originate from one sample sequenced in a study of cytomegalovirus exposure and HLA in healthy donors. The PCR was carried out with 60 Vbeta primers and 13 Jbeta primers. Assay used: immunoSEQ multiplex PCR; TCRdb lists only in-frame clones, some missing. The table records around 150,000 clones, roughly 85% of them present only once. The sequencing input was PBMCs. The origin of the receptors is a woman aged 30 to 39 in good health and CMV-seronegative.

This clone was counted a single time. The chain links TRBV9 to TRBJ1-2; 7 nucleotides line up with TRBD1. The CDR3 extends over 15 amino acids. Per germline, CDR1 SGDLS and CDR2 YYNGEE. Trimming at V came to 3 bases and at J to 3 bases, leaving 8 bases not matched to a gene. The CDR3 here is CASSAITGTDYGYTF. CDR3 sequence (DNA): TGTGCCAGCAGCGCTATTACCGGGACAGACTATGGCTACACCTTC.

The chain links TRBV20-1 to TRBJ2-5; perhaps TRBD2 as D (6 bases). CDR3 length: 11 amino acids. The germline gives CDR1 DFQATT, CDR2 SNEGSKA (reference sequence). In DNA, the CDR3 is TGCAGCGCGGGGACGGAAGAGACCCAGTACTTC. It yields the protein CSAGTEETQYF.

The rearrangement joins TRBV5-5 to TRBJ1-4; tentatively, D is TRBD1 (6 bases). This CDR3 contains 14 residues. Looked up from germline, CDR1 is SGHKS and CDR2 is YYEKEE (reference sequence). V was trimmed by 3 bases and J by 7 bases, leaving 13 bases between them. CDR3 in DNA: TGTGCCAGCAGCTCCACAGGGTGGAGTGAAAAACTGTTTTTT. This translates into CASSSTGWSEKLFF. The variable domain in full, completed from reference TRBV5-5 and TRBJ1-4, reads DAGVTQSPTHLIKTRGQQVTLRCSPISGHKSVSWYQQVLGQGPQFIFQYYEKEERGRGNFPDRFSARQFPNYSSELNVNALLLGDSALYLCASSSTGWSEKLFFGSGTQLSVL.

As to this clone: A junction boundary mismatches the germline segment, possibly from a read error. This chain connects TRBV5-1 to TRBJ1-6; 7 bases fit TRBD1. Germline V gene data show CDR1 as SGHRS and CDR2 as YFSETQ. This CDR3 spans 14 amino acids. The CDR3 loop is CASSLDRNNSPLHF. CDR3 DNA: TGCGCCAGCAGTTTGGACAGGAATAATTCACCCCTCCACTTT. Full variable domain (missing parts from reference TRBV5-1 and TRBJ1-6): KAGVTQTPRYLIKTRGQQVTLSCSPISGHRSVSWYQQTPGQGLQFLFEYFSETQRNKGNFPGRFSGRQFSNSRSEMNVSTLELGDSALYLCASSLDRNNSPLHFGNGTRLTVT.

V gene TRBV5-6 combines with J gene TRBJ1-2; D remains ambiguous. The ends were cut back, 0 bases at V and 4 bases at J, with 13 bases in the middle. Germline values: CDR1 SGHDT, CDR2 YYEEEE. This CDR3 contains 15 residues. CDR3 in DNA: TGTGCCAGCAGCTTGGTTTCTAGCGAATTCTATGGCTACACCTTC. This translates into CASSLVSSEFYGYTF.

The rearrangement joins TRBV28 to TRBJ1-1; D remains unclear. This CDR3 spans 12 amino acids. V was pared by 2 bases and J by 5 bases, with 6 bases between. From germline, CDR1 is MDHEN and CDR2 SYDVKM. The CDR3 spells CASSLPRTEAFF. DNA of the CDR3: TGTGCCAGCAGTTTACCTCGTACTGAAGCTTTCTTT.

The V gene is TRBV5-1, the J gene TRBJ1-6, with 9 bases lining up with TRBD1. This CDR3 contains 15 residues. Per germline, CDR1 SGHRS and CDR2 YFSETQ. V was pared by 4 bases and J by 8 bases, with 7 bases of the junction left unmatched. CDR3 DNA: TGCGCCAGCAGCCGGGCAGGACAGGGGCATTCACCCCTCCACTTT. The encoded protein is CASSRAGQGHSPLHF.

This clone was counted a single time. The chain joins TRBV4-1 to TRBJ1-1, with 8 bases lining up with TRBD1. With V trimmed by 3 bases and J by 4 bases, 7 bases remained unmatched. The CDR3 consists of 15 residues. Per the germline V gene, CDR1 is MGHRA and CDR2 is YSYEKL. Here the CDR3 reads CASSQIATGGTEAFF. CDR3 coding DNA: TGCGCCAGCAGCCAGATCGCTACAGGGGGCACTGAAGCTTTCTTT.

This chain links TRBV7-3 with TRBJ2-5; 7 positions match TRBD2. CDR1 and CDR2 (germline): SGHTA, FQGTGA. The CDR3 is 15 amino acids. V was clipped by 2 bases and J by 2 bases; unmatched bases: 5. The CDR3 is CASSLHGGGQETQYF. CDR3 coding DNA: TGTGCCAGCAGCTTACATGGGGGGGGGCAAGAGACCCAGTACTTC.

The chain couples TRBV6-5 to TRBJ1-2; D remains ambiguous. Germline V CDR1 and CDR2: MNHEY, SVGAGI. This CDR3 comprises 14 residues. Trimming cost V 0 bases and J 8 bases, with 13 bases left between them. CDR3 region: CASSYSRTTGGYTF. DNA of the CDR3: TGTGCCAGCAGTTACTCTAGGACTACGGGGGGCTACACCTTC.

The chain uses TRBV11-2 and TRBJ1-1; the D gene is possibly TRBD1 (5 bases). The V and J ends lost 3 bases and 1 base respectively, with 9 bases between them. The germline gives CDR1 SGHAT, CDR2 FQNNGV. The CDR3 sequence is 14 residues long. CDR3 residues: CASSLQQANTEAFF. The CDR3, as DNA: TGTGCCAGCAGCTTGCAACAGGCGAACACTGAAGCTTTCTTT.

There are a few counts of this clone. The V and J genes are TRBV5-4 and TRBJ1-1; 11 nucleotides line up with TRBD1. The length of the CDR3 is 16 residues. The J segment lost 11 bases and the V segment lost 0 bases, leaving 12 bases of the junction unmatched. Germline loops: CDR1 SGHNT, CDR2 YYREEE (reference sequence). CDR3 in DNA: TGTGCCAGCAGCTTGGTGAAGGACAGGGGGCGGGTCTCCGCTTTCTTT. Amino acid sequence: CASSLVKDRGRVSAFF. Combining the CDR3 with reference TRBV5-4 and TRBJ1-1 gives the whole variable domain ETGVTQSPTHLIKTRGQQVTLRCSSQSGHNTVSWYQQALGQGPQFIFQYYREEENGRGNFPPRFSGLQFPNYSSELNVNALELDDSALYLCASSLVKDRGRVSAFFGQGTRLTVV.

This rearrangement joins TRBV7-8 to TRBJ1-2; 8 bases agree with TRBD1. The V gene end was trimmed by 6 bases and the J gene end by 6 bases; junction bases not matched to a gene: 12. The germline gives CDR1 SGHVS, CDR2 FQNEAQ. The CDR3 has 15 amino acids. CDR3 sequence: CASSQTGAGMHGYTF. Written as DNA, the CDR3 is TGTGCCAGCAGTCAGACAGGGGCGGGTATGCATGGCTACACCTTC.

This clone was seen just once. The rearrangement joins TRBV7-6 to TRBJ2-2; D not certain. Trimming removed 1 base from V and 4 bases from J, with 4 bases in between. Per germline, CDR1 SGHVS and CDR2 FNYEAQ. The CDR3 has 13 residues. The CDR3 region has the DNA TGTGCCAGCAGCTTAGTAGCCACCGGGGAGCTGTTTTTT. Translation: CASSLVATGELFF.

CDR3 region: CASSLNQGASYNEQFF. The CDR3 DNA follows: TGTGCCAGCAGCTTAAACCAGGGGGCCTCCTACAATGAGCAGTTCTTC. This chain uses TRBV7-6 with TRBJ2-1; 8 nucleotides agree with TRBD1. This CDR3 has 16 residues. Trimming removed 2 bases from V and 0 bases from J; junction bases left unmatched: 3. Germline CDR1 reads SGHVS; CDR2 reads FNYEAQ.

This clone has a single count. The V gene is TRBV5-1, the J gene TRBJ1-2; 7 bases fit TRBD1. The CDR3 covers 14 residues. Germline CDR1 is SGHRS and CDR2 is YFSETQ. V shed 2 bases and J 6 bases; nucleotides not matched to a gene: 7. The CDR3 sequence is CASSLGGGVDGYTF. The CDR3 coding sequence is TGCGCCAGCAGCTTAGGGGGCGGCGTAGATGGCTACACCTTC. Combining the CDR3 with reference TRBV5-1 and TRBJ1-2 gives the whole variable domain KAGVTQTPRYLIKTRGQQVTLSCSPISGHRSVSWYQQTPGQGLQFLFEYFSETQRNKGNFPGRFSGRQFSNSRSEMNVSTLELGDSALYLCASSLGGGVDGYTFGSGTRLTVV.

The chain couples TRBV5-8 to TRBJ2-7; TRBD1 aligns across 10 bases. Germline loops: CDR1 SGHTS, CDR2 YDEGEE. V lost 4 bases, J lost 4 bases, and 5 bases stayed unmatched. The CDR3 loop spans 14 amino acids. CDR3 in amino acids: CASSPRQGAYEQYF. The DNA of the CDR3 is TGTGCCAGCAGCCCGAGACAGGGGGCTTACGAGCAGTACTTC.

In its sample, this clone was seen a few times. DNA for the CDR3: TGCAGCGTTGATTTGGGGCCCAATCAGCCCCAGCATTTT. Translation gives CSVDLGPNQPQHF. V gene TRBV29-1 combines with J gene TRBJ1-5; the D gene is possibly TRBD1 (5 bases). The CDR3 has 13 amino acids. The V and J ends lost 3 bases and 3 bases respectively, with 9 bases between them. The V gene's germline CDR1 is SQVTM and CDR2 ANQGSEA.

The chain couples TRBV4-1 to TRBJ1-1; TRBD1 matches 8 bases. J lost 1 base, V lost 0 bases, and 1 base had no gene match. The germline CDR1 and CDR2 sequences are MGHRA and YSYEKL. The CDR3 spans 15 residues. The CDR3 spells CASSQEGQANTEAFF. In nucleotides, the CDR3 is TGCGCCAGCAGCCAAGAGGGACAGGCGAACACTGAAGCTTTCTTT.

The CDR3 loop is CASSLEVAAHGYTF. Written as DNA, the CDR3 is TGTGCCAGCAGCTTGGAAGTGGCGGCCCATGGCTACACCTTC. This chain joins TRBV5-4 and TRBJ1-2; no firm D call. Germline values: CDR1 SGHNT, CDR2 YYREEE (reference sequence). V was cut by 0 bases and J by 6 bases, with 12 bases left in between. The CDR3 loop spans 14 amino acids.

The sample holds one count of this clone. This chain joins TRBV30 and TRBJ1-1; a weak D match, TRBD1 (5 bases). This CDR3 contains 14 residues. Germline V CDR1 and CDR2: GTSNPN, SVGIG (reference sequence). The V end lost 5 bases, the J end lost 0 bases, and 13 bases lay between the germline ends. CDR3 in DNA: TGTGCCTGGGTCCTCAGGGCGCTGAACACTGAAGCTTTCTTT. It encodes CAWVLRALNTEAFF.

Here the CDR3 reads CSVPGTGNYGYTF. In DNA form, the CDR3 reads TGCAGCGTGCCCGGGACAGGAAACTATGGCTACACCTTC. V gene TRBV29-1 combines with J gene TRBJ1-2, with TRBD1 matching 8 bases. Germline CDR1 is SQVTM and CDR2 is ANQGSEA. V lost 6 bases and J lost 2; bases outside the gene matches: 5. The CDR3 spans 13 residues. The full variable domain, its missing parts supplied by reference TRBV29-1 and TRBJ1-2, is SAVISQKPSRDICQRGTSLTIQCQVDSQVTMMFWYRQQPGQSLTLIATANQGSEATYESGFVIDKFPISRPNLTFSTLTVSNMSPEDSSIYLCSVPGTGNYGYTFGSGTRLTVV.

CDR3 in amino acids: CASSPASGGPVSRGYTF. The CDR3 nucleotides are TGTGCCAGCTCACCGGCATCAGGGGGCCCCGTTAGTAGGGGCTACACCTTC. The chain has TRBV18 and TRBJ1-2; TRBD1 agrees at 8 bases. V was clipped by 3 bases and J by 8 bases; unmatched bases: 17. CDR3 size: 17 residues. In germline, CDR1 is KGHSH, CDR2 LQKENI. The complete variable domain, with remaining parts taken from reference TRBV18 and TRBJ1-2, reads NAGVMQNPRHLVRRRGQEARLRCSPMKGHSHVYWYRQLPEEGLKFMVYLQKENIIDESGMPKERFSAEFPKEGPSILRIQQVVRGDSAAYFCASSPASGGPVSRGYTFGSGTRLTVV.

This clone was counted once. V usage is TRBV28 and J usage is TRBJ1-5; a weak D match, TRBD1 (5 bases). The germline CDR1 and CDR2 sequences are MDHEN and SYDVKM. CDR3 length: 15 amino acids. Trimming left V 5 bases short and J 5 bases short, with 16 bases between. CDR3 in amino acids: CASSGSGGGYQPQHF. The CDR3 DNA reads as TGTGCCAGCAGTGGTTCGGGGGGAGGATATCAGCCCCAGCATTTT.

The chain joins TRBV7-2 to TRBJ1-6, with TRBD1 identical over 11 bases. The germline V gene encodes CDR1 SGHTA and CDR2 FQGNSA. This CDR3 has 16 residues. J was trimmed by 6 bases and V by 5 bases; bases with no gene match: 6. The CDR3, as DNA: TGTGCCAGCAGCCCATCGGGACAGGGGGGTAATTCACCCCTCCACTTT. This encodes CASSPSGQGGNSPLHF.